This T cell receptor (beta chain) was recorded in a study of blood T cell repertoires in COVID-19. Study details: The samples span acute and convalescent COVID-19 from the United States, Italy and Spain.

Residents of about two dozen US areas, aged roughly 18 to 95 years, made up the participants. This table comes from immunoSEQ multiplex PCR, and its TCRdb copy is limited to in-frame clones, with some not included. The sample consists of approximately 150,000 clones, 80% of them appearing once. The J segment lost 2 bases and the V segment lost 6 bases, leaving 8 bases of the junction unmatched. The CDR3 runs 16 residues. Looked up from germline, CDR1 is SGDLS and CDR2 is YYNGEE. Sequencing was performed on PBMCs or T cells enriched from blood (not recorded which). The clonotype comes from a man aged 35 to 55 who had recovered from COVID-19. This chain links TRBV9 with TRBJ2-3, with 11 nucleotides matching TRBD2. The CDR3 is CASNKLAGAHTDTQYF. CDR3 DNA: TGTGCCAGCAACAAACTAGCGGGGGCGCACACAGATACGCAGTATTTT. The variable domain in full, completed from reference TRBV9 and TRBJ2-3, reads DSGVTQTPKHLITATGQRVTLRCSPRSGDLSVYWYQQSLDQGLQFLIQYYNGEERAKGNILERFSAQQFPDLHSELNLSSLELGDSALYFCASNKLAGAHTDTQYFGPGTRLTVL.